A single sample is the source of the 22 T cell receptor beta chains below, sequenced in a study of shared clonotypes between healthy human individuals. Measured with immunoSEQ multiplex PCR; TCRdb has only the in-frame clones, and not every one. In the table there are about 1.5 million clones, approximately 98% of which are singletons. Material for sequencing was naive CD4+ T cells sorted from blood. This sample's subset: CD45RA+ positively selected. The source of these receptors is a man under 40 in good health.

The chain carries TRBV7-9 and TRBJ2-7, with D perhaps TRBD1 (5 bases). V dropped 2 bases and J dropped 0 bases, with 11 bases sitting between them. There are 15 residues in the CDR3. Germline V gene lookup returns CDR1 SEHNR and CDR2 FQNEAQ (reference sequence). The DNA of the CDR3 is TGTGCCAGCAGCTTAAAGTCAGGGCCCTCCTACGAGCAGTACTTC. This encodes CASSLKSGPSYEQYF.

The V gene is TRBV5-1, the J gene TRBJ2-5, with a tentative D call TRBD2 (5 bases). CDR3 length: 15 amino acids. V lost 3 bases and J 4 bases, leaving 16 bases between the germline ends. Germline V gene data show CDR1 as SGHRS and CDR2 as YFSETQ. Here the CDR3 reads CASSSDPQGGETQYF. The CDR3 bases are TGCGCCAGCAGCTCGGATCCTCAAGGAGGAGAGACCCAGTACTTC.

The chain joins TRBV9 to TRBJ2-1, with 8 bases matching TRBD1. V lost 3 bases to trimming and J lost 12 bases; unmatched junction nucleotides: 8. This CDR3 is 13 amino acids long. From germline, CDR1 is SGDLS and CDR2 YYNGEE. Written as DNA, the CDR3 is TGTGCCAGCAGCGCTGACAGGGGTAGTGGGCAGTTCTTC. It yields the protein CASSADRGSGQFF.

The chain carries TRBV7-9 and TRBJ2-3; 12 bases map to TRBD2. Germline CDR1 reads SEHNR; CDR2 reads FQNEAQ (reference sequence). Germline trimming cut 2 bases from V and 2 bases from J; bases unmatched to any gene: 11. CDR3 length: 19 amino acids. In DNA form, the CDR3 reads TGTGCCAGCAGCTTATCCCAGACTAGCGGGAGTCTCAACACAGATACGCAGTATTTT. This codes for CASSLSQTSGSLNTDTQYF.

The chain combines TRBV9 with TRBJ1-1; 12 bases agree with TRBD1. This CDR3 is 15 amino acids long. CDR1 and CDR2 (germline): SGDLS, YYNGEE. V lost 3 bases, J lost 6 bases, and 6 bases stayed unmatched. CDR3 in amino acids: CASSAPGQGAPEAFF. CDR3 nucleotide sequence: TGTGCCAGCAGCGCGCCGGGACAGGGGGCTCCTGAAGCTTTCTTT.

In DNA, the CDR3 is TGTGCCAGCAGCCGTGGGGACACCATATATTTT. This codes for CASSRGDTIYF. The chain is built from TRBV7-6 and TRBJ1-3; D unresolved. Between the trimmed V and J ends, which lost 5 bases and 8 bases, there was a span of 7 bases. The V gene's germline CDR1 is SGHVS and CDR2 FNYEAQ. The CDR3 runs 11 residues.

The CDR3 loop is CASSDSPEGSDTQYF. The DNA of the CDR3 is TGTGCCAGCAGTGACTCCCCTGAGGGTTCAGATACGCAGTATTTT. V usage is TRBV25-1 and J usage is TRBJ2-3; D might be TRBD2 (5 bases). The CDR3 runs to 15 residues. Trimming took 3 bases from V and 4 from J, leaving 14 bases between them. Germline V gene sequence: CDR1 MGHDK, CDR2 SYGVNS.

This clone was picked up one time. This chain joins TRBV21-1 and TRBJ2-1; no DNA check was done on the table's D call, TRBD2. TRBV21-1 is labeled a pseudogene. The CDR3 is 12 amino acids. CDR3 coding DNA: TGTGCCAGGGCCCTGGAAGGGAGTGAGCAGTTCTTC. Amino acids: CARALEGSEQFF.

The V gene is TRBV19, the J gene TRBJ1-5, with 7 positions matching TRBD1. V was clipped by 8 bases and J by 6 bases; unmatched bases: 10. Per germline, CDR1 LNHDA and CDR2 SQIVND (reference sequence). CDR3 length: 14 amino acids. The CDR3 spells CASQERGPTQPQHF. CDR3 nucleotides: TGTGCCAGTCAGGAGAGGGGGCCCACTCAGCCCCAGCATTTT. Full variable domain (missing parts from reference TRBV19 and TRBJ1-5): DGGITQSPKYLFRKEGQNVTLSCEQNLNHDAMYWYRQDPGQGLRLIYYSQIVNDFQKGDIAEGYSVSREKKESFPLTVTSAQKNPTAFYLCASQERGPTQPQHFGDGTRLSIL.

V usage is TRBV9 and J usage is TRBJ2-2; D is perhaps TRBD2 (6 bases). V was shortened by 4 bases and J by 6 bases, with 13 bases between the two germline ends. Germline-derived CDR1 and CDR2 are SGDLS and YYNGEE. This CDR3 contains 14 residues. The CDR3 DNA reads TGTGCCAGCAGCTATGACGGGGACTCCGGGGAGCTGTTTTTT. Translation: CASSYDGDSGELFF.

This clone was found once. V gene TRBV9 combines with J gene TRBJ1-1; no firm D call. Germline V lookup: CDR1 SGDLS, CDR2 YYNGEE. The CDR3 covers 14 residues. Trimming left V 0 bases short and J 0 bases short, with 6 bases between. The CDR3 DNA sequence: TGTGCCAGCAGCGTAGCGGCCGTGAACACTGAAGCTTTCTTT. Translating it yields CASSVAAVNTEAFF.

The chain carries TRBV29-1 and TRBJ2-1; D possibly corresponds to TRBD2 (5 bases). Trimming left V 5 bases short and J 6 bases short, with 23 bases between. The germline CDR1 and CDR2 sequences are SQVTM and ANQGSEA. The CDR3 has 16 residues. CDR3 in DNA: TGCAGCGTTAGTCATGCAGGTTTGCGGGCACCCAATGAGCAGTTCTTC. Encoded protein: CSVSHAGLRAPNEQFF.

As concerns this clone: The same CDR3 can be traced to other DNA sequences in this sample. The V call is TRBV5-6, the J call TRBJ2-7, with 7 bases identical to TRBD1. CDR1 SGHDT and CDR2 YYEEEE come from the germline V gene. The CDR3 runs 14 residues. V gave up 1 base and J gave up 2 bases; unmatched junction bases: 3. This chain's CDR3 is CASSLPGQTYEQYF. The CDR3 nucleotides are TGTGCCAGCAGCTTGCCGGGACAGACCTACGAGCAGTACTTC.

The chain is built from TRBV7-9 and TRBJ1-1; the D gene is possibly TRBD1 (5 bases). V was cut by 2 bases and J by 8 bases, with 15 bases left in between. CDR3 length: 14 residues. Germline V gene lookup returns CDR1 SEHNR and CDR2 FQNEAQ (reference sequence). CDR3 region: CASSLKGRLTEAFF. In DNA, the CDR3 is TGTGCCAGCAGCTTAAAGGGACGGCTAACGGAAGCTTTCTTT.

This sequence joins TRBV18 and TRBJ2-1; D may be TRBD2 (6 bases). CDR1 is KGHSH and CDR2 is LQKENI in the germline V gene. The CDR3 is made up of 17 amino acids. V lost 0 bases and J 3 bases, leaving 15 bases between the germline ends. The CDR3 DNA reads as TGTGCCAGCTCACCACCGGGGTGGGAGGCCAACTACAATGAGCAGTTCTTC. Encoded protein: CASSPPGWEANYNEQFF.

This CDR3 reads CASSHRGQGSTDTQYF. The CDR3 bases are TGTGCCAGCAGCCATCGGGGACAGGGGAGCACAGATACGCAGTATTTT. The V call is TRBV7-2, the J call TRBJ2-3; 10 bases line up with TRBD1. Trimming at V came to 5 bases and at J to 0 bases, leaving 5 bases not matched to a gene. The CDR3 sequence is 16 residues long. Germline loops: CDR1 SGHTA, CDR2 FQGNSA.

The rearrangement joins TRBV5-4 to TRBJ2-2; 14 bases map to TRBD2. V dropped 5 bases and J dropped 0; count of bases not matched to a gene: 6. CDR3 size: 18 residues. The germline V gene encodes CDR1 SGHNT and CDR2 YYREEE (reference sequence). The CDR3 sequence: CASSGGLAGEANTGELFF. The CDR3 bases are TGTGCCAGCAGTGGGGGACTAGCGGGAGAGGCGAACACCGGGGAGCTGTTTTTT. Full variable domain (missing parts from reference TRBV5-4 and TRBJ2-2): ETGVTQSPTHLIKTRGQQVTLRCSSQSGHNTVSWYQQALGQGPQFIFQYYREEENGRGNFPPRFSGLQFPNYSSELNVNALELDDSALYLCASSGGLAGEANTGELFFGEGSRLTVL.

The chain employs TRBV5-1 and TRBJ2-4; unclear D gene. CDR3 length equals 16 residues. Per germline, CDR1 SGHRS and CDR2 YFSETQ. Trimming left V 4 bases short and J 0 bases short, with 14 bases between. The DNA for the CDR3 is TGCGCCAGCAGCCCAGGCCTTGGGGTAGCCAAAAACATTCAGTACTTC. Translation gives CASSPGLGVAKNIQYF.

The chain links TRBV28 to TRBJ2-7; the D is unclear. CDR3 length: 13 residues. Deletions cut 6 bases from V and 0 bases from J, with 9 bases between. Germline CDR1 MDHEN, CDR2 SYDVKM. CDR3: CASRLTGSYEQYF. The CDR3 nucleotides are TGTGCCAGCAGGCTGACGGGCTCCTACGAGCAGTACTTC.

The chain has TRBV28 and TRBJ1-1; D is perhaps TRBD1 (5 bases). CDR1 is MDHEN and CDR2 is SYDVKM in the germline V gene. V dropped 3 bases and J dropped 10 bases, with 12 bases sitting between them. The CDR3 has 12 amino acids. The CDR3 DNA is TGTGCCAGCAGTTTGGTTTCTGGGGGAGCTTTCTTT. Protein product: CASSLVSGGAFF.

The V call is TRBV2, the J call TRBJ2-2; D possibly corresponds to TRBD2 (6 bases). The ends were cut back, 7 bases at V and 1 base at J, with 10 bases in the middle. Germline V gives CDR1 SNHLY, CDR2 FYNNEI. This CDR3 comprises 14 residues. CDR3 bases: TGTGCCAGCACCACGACTAGGAACACCGGGGAGCTGTTTTTT. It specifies CASTTTRNTGELFF.

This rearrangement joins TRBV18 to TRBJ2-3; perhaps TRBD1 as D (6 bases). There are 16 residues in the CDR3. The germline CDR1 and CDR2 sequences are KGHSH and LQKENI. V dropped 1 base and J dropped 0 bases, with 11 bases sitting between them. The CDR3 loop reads CASSPLTGTSTDTQYF. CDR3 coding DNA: TGTGCCAGCTCACCACTCACCGGGACAAGCACAGATACGCAGTATTTT.